This TCR beta chain stems from a study of shared clonotypes between healthy human individuals. General observations from the study: Represented diversity, genetic and exposure-history alike, was limited by few donors.

CDR1 is SGHNT, CDR2 YYREEE, per germline (reference sequence). V was trimmed by 4 bases and J by 5 bases, leaving 16 bases between them. The CDR3 covers 15 residues. Turning to this clone: Antigen specificity is unknown.

There were no recent acute infections or vaccinations among the donors, who were healthy HIV-negative adults. Each subset's genomic DNA was split evenly across several immunoSEQ plates. Unsorted PBMC samples were amplified in replicate PCRs containing about 0.3 ug DNA, about 28,000 T cell genomes. Clones were sequenced by immunoSEQ multiplex PCR, and TCRdb holds only the in-frame ones, with some missing. The sample has 450,000 to 500,000 clones, more than 65% seen once; the top ten hold roughly 13%. V usage is TRBV5-4 and J usage is TRBJ2-1; the D gene is possibly TRBD2 (5 bases). The sequence derives from a woman between 35 and 50 years old in good health. Some clones in this sample may be carry-over from other donors' samples. Sequencing input: PBMCs. Here the CDR3 DNA reads TGTGCCAGCAGCCCTTTCGGAGGCCAGGACAATGAGCAGTTCTTC. Translation gives CASSPFGGQDNEQFF.